This entry describes one TCR beta chain. The sample belongs to a study of blood T cell repertoires in COVID-19. Germline-derived CDR1 and CDR2 are SGDLS and YYNGEE. V was cut by 2 bases and J by 5 bases, with 10 bases left in between. The CDR3 runs to 13 residues. Here immunoSEQ multiplex PCR was the method, and the copy in TCRdb shows in-frame clones only, minus some. Here the sample spans 80,000 to 90,000 clones, around 88% being singletons. The chain couples TRBV9 to TRBJ2-5; D gene ambiguous. The sample comprised peripheral blood. The receptor comes from a man between 60 and 75 years old with acute or convalescent COVID-19. This chain's CDR3 is CASSVGSGETQYF. The CDR3 coding sequence is TGTGCCAGCAGCGTCGGGTCCGGGGAGACCCAGTACTTC.